This TCR beta chain is drawn from a study of T-cell memory formation after mild COVID-19. Looking at the study overall: TCR clusters were mostly confined to one donor each. Broader study findings: CD4+ contracting clones were found mainly in CM and EM, and CD8+ ones in EMRA. Prior to infection, memory already included some responding clones, suggesting cross-reactive memory joined.

V trimming: 3 bases; J trimming: 3 bases; junction bases outside the gene matches: 7. CDR3 length: 16 amino acids. The 5'RACE method, run with constant-segment primers, produced TCR alpha and TCR beta cDNA libraries (carrying sample barcodes and UMIs). A single record per CDR3 protein comes from TCRdb applying MiXCR to the 5' RACE reads. This sample has 350,000 to 450,000 distinct CDR3 sequences, with around 24% found just once. Details on this clonotype: Its antigen is not identified.

This chain links TRBV12-3 or TRBV12-4 with TRBJ1-1, with TRBD1 matching over 10 bases. This receptor was taken from an adult woman who had mild COVID-19 (a few samples of this study predate the infection). Cell type and time point are not known. Sequenced sample: PBMCs or a T cell subset sorted from them (not recorded which). The CDR3 DNA is TGTGCCAGCAGTTTTGTCGACAGGGGGCTCTACACTGAAGCTTTCTTT. Its translation is CASSFVDRGLYTEAFF.